Listed below are T cell receptor beta chains from one sample, sequenced in a study of siplizumab effects on memory and regulatory T cells. Data came from immunoSEQ multiplex PCR; TCRdb stores just in-frame clones and leaves some out. The profile shows about 100,000 clones, about 91% of them singletons. Sequenced: Tregs sorted from blood. Receptors originate from a human donor in good health. Each CDR3 is given with its conserved first and last residue. A D gene is named only where the DNA matches it firmly. Size values are once, few and many counts, or a class for expanded clones, and some rows have none.

v_call	d_call	j_call	clone_size	cdr3_nt	cdr3_aa
TRBV19	TRBD1	TRBJ1-2	-	TGTGCCAGTAGTACAGGACAGGATAGGTACTATGGCTACACCTTC	CASSTGQDRYYGYTF
TRBV7-9	-	TRBJ1-2	-	TGTGCCAGCAGCCGACCGGACAGATACTATGGCTACACCTTC	CASSRPDRYYGYTF
TRBV7-9	-	TRBJ1-1	few	TGTGCCAGCAGCTTAACCCCGGACACTGAAGCTTTCTTT	CASSLTPDTEAFF
TRBV7-9	TRBD1	TRBJ1-1	-	TGTGCCAGCAGCTTAGGTCTGAGGACAGGGGGTGAAGCTTTCTTT	CASSLGLRTGGEAFF
TRBV9	-	TRBJ2-7	once	TGTGCCAGCAGCGTAGCGTCCAGGGCCAGCGAGCAGTACTTC	CASSVASRASEQYF
TRBV28	-	TRBJ1-2	-	TGTGCCAGCAGTTTCGTGAGGGTCAACTATGGCTACACCTTC	CASSFVRVNYGYTF
TRBV7-2	-	TRBJ2-3	-	TGTGCCAGCAGCGTAACCCTAAGCACAGATACGCAGTATTTT	CASSVTLSTDTQYF
TRBV9	TRBD1	TRBJ2-2	-	TGTGCCAGCAGCGTGGACAGGGCTGACACCGGGGAGCTGTTTTTT	CASSVDRADTGELFF
TRBV19	TRBD1	TRBJ1-4	-	TGTGCCAGTAGTATCCGGGACAGGGATCCTAATGAAAAACTGTTTTTT	CASSIRDRDPNEKLFF
TRBV2	-	TRBJ1-5	-	TGTGCCAGCAGTTCGAGGGGGGGAGGGCCTGGGCCCCAGCATTTT	CASSSRGGGPGPQHF
TRBV5-1	TRBD1	TRBJ1-1	once	TGCGCCAGCAGCTTGGCCCTTAAGGCAGGGGGGAACACTGAAGCTTTCTTT	CASSLALKAGGNTEAFF
TRBV5-1	TRBD2	TRBJ2-5	-	TGCGCCAGCAGCTCGGGACTAGCGGCCGAGACCCAGTACTTC	CASSSGLAAETQYF
TRBV19	TRBD2	TRBJ2-5	-	TGTGCCAGTAGTCGGCGCGGGAGCATGGAGACCCAGTACTTC	CASSRRGSMETQYF
TRBV27	-	TRBJ2-2	-	TGTGCCAGCAGTTTTTCTCCGGTGCCCACGAACACCGGGGAGCTGTTTTTT	CASSFSPVPTNTGELFF
TRBV29-1	-	TRBJ2-7	once	TGCAGCGTTGAAGGACTAGACCAATCCGGCTACGAGCAGTACTTC	CSVEGLDQSGYEQYF
TRBV7-8	TRBD2	TRBJ2-7	-	TGTGCCAGCAGCATTAAAGCGGGAGGATCCCACGAGCAGTACTTC	CASSIKAGGSHEQYF
TRBV14	TRBD1	TRBJ2-5	once	TGTGCCAGCAGCCAAGACGGGGACAGAATCCAAGAGACCCAGTACTTC	CASSQDGDRIQETQYF
TRBV29-1	-	TRBJ2-3	-	TGCAGCGTTCCTCCCCCCACGGGATGGAACACAGATACGCAGTATTTT	CSVPPPTGWNTDTQYF
TRBV2	-	TRBJ2-5	-	TGTGCCAGCAGCCTGATACAAGAGACCCAGTACTTC	CASSLIQETQYF
TRBV29-1	-	TRBJ2-4	-	TGCAGCGTTACTCGAGACGTCGCCAAAAACATTCAGTACTTC	CSVTRDVAKNIQYF
TRBV15	TRBD2	TRBJ2-7	-	TGTGCCACCAGCATCCGGACTAGCGTATCACAGCAGTACTTC	CATSIRTSVSQQYF
TRBV2	-	TRBJ1-3	-	TGTGCCAGCAGTGAATGGGGGGCAACTGGAAACACCATATATTTT	CASSEWGATGNTIYF
TRBV7-9	-	TRBJ1-1	-	TGTGCCAGCAGCTTAGGGGTCGCCCTGGGGGGGAACACTGAAGCTTTCTTT	CASSLGVALGGNTEAFF
TRBV10-3	TRBD1	TRBJ1-2	once	TGTGCCATCAGTGAACCCAGGGGGTGGAACTATGGCTACACCTTC	CAISEPRGWNYGYTF
TRBV27	-	TRBJ2-1	-	TGTGCCAGCAGTACTCCCCCGGGGGAGCAGTTCTTC	CASSTPPGEQFF
TRBV10-1	-	TRBJ2-1	-	TGCGCCAGCGGGTCGGGCACTGGGCACAATGAGCAGTTCTTC	CASGSGTGHNEQFF
TRBV4-1	-	TRBJ1-5	-	TGCGCCAGCAAAGGGGCAGGAATCAATCAGCCCCAGCATTTT	CASKGAGINQPQHF
TRBV5-6	-	TRBJ2-2	once	TGTGCCAGCAGCTTCCATTCCAAGGGGGCCGGGGAGCTGTTTTTT	CASSFHSKGAGELFF
TRBV19	-	TRBJ1-2	once	TGTGCCAGTAGAATTATGCTCCGGGGCGGCGGCTATGGCTACACCTTC	CASRIMLRGGGYGYTF
TRBV19	-	TRBJ1-1	-	TGTGCCAGTACCATTTCCGGGGTAGGGACTGAAGCTTTCTTT	CASTISGVGTEAFF
TRBV7-3	TRBD2	TRBJ2-3	-	TGTGCCAGCAGCTTAAACGCGGGGGGCACAGATACGCAGTATTTT	CASSLNAGGTDTQYF
TRBV27	TRBD2	TRBJ2-2	-	TGTGCCAGCAAACTGGGCCTAGCGGGAGTGACCGGGGAGCTGTTTTTT	CASKLGLAGVTGELFF
TRBV2	TRBD1	TRBJ1-5	-	TGTGCCAGCAGGCGGGACAGGGGCCAGCCCCAGCATTTT	CASRRDRGQPQHF
TRBV2	-	TRBJ1-5	-	TGTGCCAGCAGTGCGGGGCAGGGAGGCCAGCCCCAGCATTTT	CASSAGQGGQPQHF
TRBV7-9	-	TRBJ2-7	-	TGTGCCAGCAGCTTAGATAGCGAGCAGTACTTC	CASSLDSEQYF
TRBV6-5	-	TRBJ1-1	-	TGTGCCAGCAGTTACTCGACAGGTACTGAAGCTTTCTTT	CASSYSTGTEAFF
TRBV27	-	TRBJ2-7	-	TGTGCCAGCAGAACTCAGGGATTCAACCGACCCTACGAGCAGTACTTC	CASRTQGFNRPYEQYF
TRBV30	TRBD1	TRBJ1-2	-	TGTGCCTGGAGGTACTTTCCGGGACAGATATTCTATGGCTACACCTTC	CAWRYFPGQIFYGYTF
TRBV25-1	TRBD2	TRBJ2-1	-	TGTGCCAGCAGTGAATCGGGGAGCGGGATCGACAATGAGCAGTTCTTC	CASSESGSGIDNEQFF
TRBV5-1	-	TRBJ2-5	-	TGCGCCAGCAGCTTGGGGCCCGGGGAGACCCAGTACTTC	CASSLGPGETQYF
TRBV28	TRBD1	TRBJ1-4	-	TGTGCCAGCAGTGGTACCGACAGGGGGCATGAAAAACTGTTTTTT	CASSGTDRGHEKLFF
TRBV20-1	-	TRBJ2-7	-	TGCAGTGCTACCCACTACGAGCAGTACTTC	CSATHYEQYF
TRBV15	-	TRBJ2-1	once	TGTGCCACCAGCAGAGATCTGGCGGGACTCCATGGCAATGAGCAGTTCTTC	CATSRDLAGLHGNEQFF
TRBV15	TRBD1	TRBJ2-1	-	TGTGCCACCAGCAGAACGACAGGGGGACCATACAATGAGCAGTTCTTC	CATSRTTGGPYNEQFF
TRBV5-4	TRBD2	TRBJ2-7	-	TGTGCCAGCAGCCGGGACTATCAAAGCTCCTACGAGCAGTACTTC	CASSRDYQSSYEQYF